This TCR beta chain was identified during a study of regulatory T cells in long-lasting Graves disease. The sample holds many counts of this clonotype. Stated time point: newly diagnosed GD, antithyroid drugs for less than 3 months. Preparation of the TCR library used RNA extracted from PBMCs. In each case, Graves' disease was diagnosed per American Thyroid Association guidelines. CDR1 and CDR2 (germline): WNHNN, SYGVQD (reference sequence). Trimming removed 4 bases from V and 0 bases from J, with 9 bases in between. The CDR3 is 14 residues long. Building the TCR beta libraries relied on iRepertoire HTBI primers, and CDR3 regions underwent Arm-PCR. In TCRdb, the multiplex PCR reads were re-called with MiXCR into one record per CDR3 protein. There are 580,000 or so distinct CDR3 sequences in the sample; around 16% occur only once, and around 12% lies in the top ten. These records were also assigned to another study, of T cells in Graves' hyperthyroidism and ophthalmopathy.

This clonotype was sampled from a man between 18 and 35 years old with Graves disease. The source was peripheral blood mononuclear cells (PBMCs), collected at new diagnosis, from a patient treated with antithyroid drugs. The chain combines TRBV10-1 with TRBJ1-1; D is undetermined. CDR3 nucleotide sequence: TGCGCCAGCAGTGCTCCAGGAATGAACACTGAAGCTTTCTTT. Amino acids: CASSAPGMNTEAFF.